Included here is one T cell receptor beta chain sequence, with context. Its antigen is not known. TCR beta CDR3 regions were amplified from RNA transcripts. RT-PCR was first run with HTBI primers, then multiplex PCR in a second round. Each CDR3 protein is one row after TCRdb ran MiXCR on the multiplex PCR reads. The sample lists approximately 1.2 million distinct CDR3 sequences; 36% were seen once. This CDR3 contains 16 residues. V gave up 3 bases and J gave up 3 bases; unmatched junction bases: 11. CDR1 and CDR2 (germline): DFQATT, SNEGSKA (reference sequence). Other autoimmune disease, uncontrolled infection, pregnancy and lactation led to exclusion. This sample stems from a study of Graves' ophthalmopathy and Graves' hyperthyroidism. Across the study: By definition, stable hyperthyroidism involved no ophthalmopathy within 18 months of follow-up. Study-level results: Its predictions of ophthalmopathy progression gave the model 60% to 71% sensitivity and about 72% specificity. The majority of expanded thyroid clonotypes above 0.001 frequency also occurred in blood.

The chain carries TRBV20-1 and TRBJ1-5; TRBD1 agrees at 7 bases. This receptor was obtained from an adult man with Graves' hyperthyroidism. Sample: peripheral blood or thyroid tissue (not recorded which). CDR3 sequence: CSARILGQTINQPQHF. As DNA, the CDR3 is TGCAGTGCTAGGATACTGGGACAGACTATCAATCAGCCCCAGCATTTT.